What follows are 17 T cell receptor beta chains derived from one specimen sequenced in a study of T cells in localized non-small cell lung cancer. Measured with immunoSEQ multiplex PCR; TCRdb has only the in-frame clones, and not every one. Of about 64,000 clones listed, around 81% are singletons. Here the sequenced sample was PBMCs, taken before any cancer treatment. Source of these receptors: a man aged 40 to 70 with stage II lung adenocarcinoma.

This clone is a singleton in its sample. The chain employs TRBV7-3 and TRBJ1-4; 9 positions match TRBD1. The CDR3 runs to 18 residues. Germline CDR1 SGHTA, CDR2 FQGTGA. Trimming took 2 bases from V and 5 from J; bases not matched to a gene: 12. CDR3 sequence reads: CASSLESKPGQGNEKLFF. For the CDR3, the DNA is TGTGCCAGCAGCTTAGAATCCAAACCGGGACAGGGAAATGAAAAACTGTTTTTT.

The rearrangement links TRBV10-3 to TRBJ2-7, with 9 positions matching TRBD1. Germline V gene data show CDR1 as ENHRY and CDR2 as SYGVKD. Trimming took 6 bases from V and 5 from J; bases not matched to a gene: 5. The CDR3 is made up of 13 amino acids. The CDR3 DNA reads as TGTGCCATCAGCCGGGACAGGGACGACGAGCAGTACTTC. It codes for CAISRDRDDEQYF.

The chain uses TRBV30 and TRBJ2-3; D is tentatively TRBD1 or TRBD2 (5 bases each). V lost 2 bases and J 2 bases, leaving 14 bases between the germline ends. CDR3 length: 15 residues. Germline V gene lookup returns CDR1 GTSNPN and CDR2 SVGIG (reference sequence). CDR3 residues: CAWSSSPGTTDTQYF. Here the CDR3 DNA reads TGTGCCTGGAGTTCCTCCCCGGGGACCACAGATACGCAGTATTTT.

Only a few counts were recorded for this clone. V gene TRBV9 combines with J gene TRBJ1-1; 9 nucleotides line up with TRBD1. The germline V gene has CDR1 SGDLS and CDR2 YYNGEE. V was clipped by 0 bases and J by 11 bases; unmatched bases: 5. This CDR3 is built from 13 residues. The CDR3 here is CASSVASQGAAFF. The DNA for the CDR3 is TGTGCCAGCAGCGTAGCCTCACAGGGGGCTGCTTTCTTT.

The chain couples TRBV6-1 to TRBJ1-2; no clear D. CDR3 length equals 12 residues. The V and J ends lost 4 bases and 8 bases respectively, with 11 bases between them. Germline CDR1 and CDR2: MNHNS and SASEGT. CDR3 sequence reads: CASSARSWGYTF. The CDR3 DNA reads TGTGCCAGCAGTGCGAGGTCGTGGGGCTACACCTTC.

The chain uses TRBV19 and TRBJ1-5; TRBD1 might be the D (6 bases). The CDR3 is made up of 15 amino acids. Germline CDR1 reads LNHDA; CDR2 reads SQIVND (reference sequence). V was clipped by 4 bases and J by 0 bases, with 10 bases between them. The CDR3 spells CASSRTVYSNQPQHF. The CDR3 nucleotides are TGTGCCAGTAGTAGGACAGTTTATAGCAATCAGCCCCAGCATTTT.

V is TRBV18 and J is TRBJ1-1; D ambiguous. Trimming left V 2 bases short and J 3 bases short, with 7 bases between. The germline CDR1 and CDR2 sequences are KGHSH and LQKENI. The CDR3 length is 13 residues. The CDR3 protein is CASSPGVDTEAFF. The CDR3 coding sequence is TGTGCCAGCTCACCAGGGGTGGACACTGAAGCTTTCTTT. Using reference TRBV18 and TRBJ1-1 for the parts outside the CDR3, the full variable domain is NAGVMQNPRHLVRRRGQEARLRCSPMKGHSHVYWYRQLPEEGLKFMVYLQKENIIDESGMPKERFSAEFPKEGPSILRIQQVVRGDSAAYFCASSPGVDTEAFFGQGTRLTVV.

This rearrangement joins TRBV13 to TRBJ1-2; the match to TRBD1 covers 7 bases. This CDR3 is built from 17 residues. Germline loops: CDR1 PRHDT, CDR2 FYEKMQ (reference sequence). With V trimmed by 3 bases and J by 4 bases, 14 bases remained unmatched. CDR3 DNA: TGTGCCAGCAGCTTCCTCAATAGCCGACAGGGCTTCTATGGCTACACCTTC. Translating gives CASSFLNSRQGFYGYTF.

This chain joins TRBV29-1 and TRBJ2-1; either TRBD1 or TRBD2 may fit D (5 bases each). This CDR3 contains 13 residues. Per the germline V gene, CDR1 is SQVTM and CDR2 is ANQGSEA. V gave up 4 bases and J gave up 4 bases, with 11 bases separating them. The CDR3 is CSVAGPLYNEQFF. CDR3 nucleotides: TGCAGCGTTGCGGGACCCTTATACAATGAGCAGTTCTTC.

V usage is TRBV7-2 and J usage is TRBJ2-1, with TRBD1 matching 9 bases. With V trimmed by 5 bases and J by 5 bases, 4 bases remained unmatched. The CDR3 has 14 amino acids. Germline loops: CDR1 SGHTA, CDR2 FQGNSA. As DNA, the CDR3 is TGTGCCAGCAGCCGGGACAGGGTAAACAATGAGCAGTTCTTC. It translates to CASSRDRVNNEQFF. Using reference TRBV7-2 and TRBJ2-1 for the parts outside the CDR3, the full variable domain is GAGVSQSPSNKVTEKGKDVELRCDPISGHTALYWYRQSLGQGLEFLIYFQGNSAPDKSGLPSDRFSAERTGGSVSTLTIQRTQQEDSAVYLCASSRDRVNNEQFFGPGTRLTVL.

The V gene is TRBV5-8, the J gene TRBJ1-3; possible D gene TRBD1, 6 bases. There are 15 residues in the CDR3. V dropped 4 bases and J dropped 0 bases, with 11 bases sitting between them. Germline values: CDR1 SGHTS, CDR2 YDEGEE. CDR3 in DNA: TGTGCCAGCAGCACAAACAGGGCCTCTGGAAACACCATATATTTT. Protein sequence: CASSTNRASGNTIYF.

The chain has TRBV11-2 and TRBJ2-7, with TRBD2 as a possible D gene (6 bases). Germline assignment: CDR1 SGHAT and CDR2 FQNNGV. The CDR3 totals 17 residues. Trimming shortened V by 5 bases and J by 0 bases, and 20 bases separated the two germline ends. The CDR3 loop reads CASSGRWRRAGSYEQYF. As DNA, the CDR3 is TGTGCCAGCAGCGGACGGTGGAGGAGGGCGGGCTCCTACGAGCAGTACTTC.

The V call is TRBV4-2, the J call TRBJ1-2; 11 nucleotides line up with TRBD1. The germline CDR1 and CDR2 sequences are LGHNA and YNFKEQ. V dropped 5 bases and J dropped 6; count of bases not matched to a gene: 5. The CDR3 is 14 residues long. CDR3 protein: CASSLDRGQDGYTF. CDR3 DNA sequence: TGTGCCAGCAGCTTGGACAGGGGGCAGGATGGCTACACCTTC.

The chain has TRBV5-1 and TRBJ2-1; 10 bases are a match to TRBD2. V lost 3 bases to trimming and J lost 4 bases; unmatched junction nucleotides: 4. The germline gives CDR1 SGHRS, CDR2 YFSETQ. The CDR3 has 15 residues. The CDR3 DNA sequence: TGCGCCAGCAGCTCCGGACTAGCGGCGTACAATGAGCAGTTCTTC. Its translation is CASSSGLAAYNEQFF.

This sequence joins TRBV7-3 and TRBJ1-1; 8 bases are shared with TRBD1. The germline V gene encodes CDR1 SGHTA and CDR2 FQGTGA. Germline trimming cut 5 bases from V and 3 bases from J; bases unmatched to any gene: 2. The CDR3 covers 13 residues. The CDR3 here is CASSLTGDTEAFF. As DNA, the CDR3 is TGTGCCAGCAGCCTGACAGGGGACACTGAAGCTTTCTTT.

The CDR3 sequence: CASSLAGGSAETQYF. The CDR3, as DNA: TGTGCCAGCAGTCTGGCAGGGGGGAGTGCGGAGACCCAGTACTTC. The rearrangement uses TRBV27 and TRBJ2-5; D perhaps matches TRBD1 (7 bases). Between the trimmed V and J ends, which lost 5 bases and 5 bases, there was a span of 18 bases. CDR1 is MNHEY and CDR2 is SMNVEV in the germline V gene (reference sequence). This CDR3 has 15 amino acids.

The genes are TRBV19 and TRBJ2-2; D gene ambiguous. Germline V gives CDR1 LNHDA, CDR2 SQIVND (reference sequence). The CDR3 is 14 residues long. V was shortened by 5 bases and J by 1 base, with 8 bases between the two germline ends. DNA for the CDR3: TGTGCCAGTAGTTCTGCAGGGAACACCGGGGAGCTGTTTTTT. Translated: CASSSAGNTGELFF.